These T cell receptor beta chains were read from a single sample in a study of identical twins. TCRdb recomputed calls from the 5' RACE reads with MiXCR, one row per CDR3 protein. The sample holds 270,000 or so distinct CDR3 sequences; around 8% are singletons and the top ten take roughly 3.1%. A further study also used this sample, focusing on yellow fever vaccine responses in identical twins.

Sequencing was done on a sample of CD8+ T cells sorted from blood. The receptors originated from a young woman in good health. Each CDR3 is given with its conserved first and last residue. The D gene is left open where the match is weak. Not every row has a clone size; where given, it reads once, few, many or a size class.

j_call: TRBJ1-6
clone_size: NA
d_call: NA
v_call: TRBV19
cdr3_length: 11
cdr3_aa: CASSAGGPLHF
cdr3_nt: TGTGCCAGTAGCGCCGGAGGGCCCCTCCACTTT

j_call: TRBJ2-3
clone_size: NA
d_call: NA
v_call: TRBV23-1
cdr3_length: 19
cdr3_aa: CASSHKLRLKGISTDTQYF
cdr3_nt: TGCGCCAGCAGTCATAAACTGCGTCTGAAAGGGATTAGCACAGATACGCAGTATTTT

j_call: TRBJ2-2
clone_size: few
d_call: TRBD2
v_call: TRBV10-3
cdr3_length: 16
cdr3_aa: CAIRETSGSGTGELFF
cdr3_nt: TGTGCCATCAGGGAGACTAGCGGGAGTGGTACCGGGGAGCTGTTTTTT

j_call: TRBJ2-2
clone_size: NA
d_call: NA
v_call: TRBV20-1
cdr3_length: 16
cdr3_aa: CSARDLQGTNTGELFF
cdr3_nt: TGCAGTGCTAGAGACCTACAGGGAACGAACACCGGGGAGCTGTTTTTT

j_call: TRBJ2-3
clone_size: NA
d_call: NA
v_call: TRBV2
cdr3_length: 12
cdr3_aa: CASPGAPDTQYF
cdr3_nt: TGTGCCAGCCCGGGAGCCCCAGATACGCAGTATTTT

j_call: TRBJ2-2
clone_size: many
d_call: TRBD2
v_call: TRBV7-9
cdr3_length: 17
cdr3_aa: CASSSNGGVSNTGELFF
cdr3_nt: TGTGCCAGCAGCTCCAACGGGGGGGTCTCCAACACCGGGGAGCTGTTTTTT

j_call: TRBJ2-1
clone_size: NA
d_call: TRBD1
v_call: TRBV29-1
cdr3_length: 18
cdr3_aa: CSVKETRGRTLLNNEQFF
cdr3_nt: TGCAGCGTAAAGGAGACCAGGGGGCGCACCCTTTTGAACAATGAGCAGTTCTTC

j_call: TRBJ2-3
clone_size: NA
d_call: NA
v_call: TRBV18
cdr3_length: 15
cdr3_aa: CASSPPSTSTDTQYF
cdr3_nt: TGTGCCAGCTCACCACCTTCTACTAGCACAGATACGCAGTATTTT

j_call: TRBJ1-5
clone_size: NA
d_call: NA
v_call: TRBV15
cdr3_length: 15
cdr3_aa: CATSRDQGGGQPQHF
cdr3_nt: TGTGCCACCAGCAGAGATCAGGGAGGGGGTCAGCCCCAGCATTTT

j_call: TRBJ2-7
clone_size: NA
d_call: TRBD1
v_call: TRBV13
cdr3_length: 15
cdr3_aa: CASSRTGGSLYEQYF
cdr3_nt: TGTGCCAGCAGTCGTACAGGGGGAAGCCTATACGAGCAGTACTTC

j_call: TRBJ1-6
clone_size: NA
d_call: NA
v_call: TRBV6-1
cdr3_length: 14
cdr3_aa: CASSSPTNNSPLHF
cdr3_nt: TGTGCCAGCAGCTCACCCACAAATAATTCACCCCTCCACTTT

j_call: TRBJ2-3
clone_size: NA
d_call: TRBD2
v_call: TRBV5-1
cdr3_length: 14
cdr3_aa: CASKASGSTDTQYF
cdr3_nt: TGCGCCAGCAAAGCTAGCGGGAGCACAGATACGCAGTATTTT

j_call: TRBJ2-2
clone_size: few
d_call: NA
v_call: TRBV4-3
cdr3_length: 16
cdr3_aa: CASSQVLGSGTGELFF
cdr3_nt: TGCGCCAGCAGCCAAGTTTTGGGCAGCGGGACCGGGGAGCTGTTTTTT

j_call: TRBJ2-1
clone_size: few
d_call: TRBD2
v_call: TRBV7-9
cdr3_length: 15
cdr3_aa: CASSPPSGRAGEQFF
cdr3_nt: TGTGCCAGCAGCCCCCCCAGCGGGAGGGCGGGTGAGCAGTTCTTC

j_call: TRBJ1-6
clone_size: NA
d_call: TRBD1
v_call: TRBV12-3/TRBV12-4
cdr3_length: 15
cdr3_aa: CASTQGAFYNSPLHF
cdr3_nt: TGTGCCAGCACCCAGGGGGCCTTTTATAATTCACCCCTCCACTTT

j_call: TRBJ2-7
clone_size: NA
d_call: NA
v_call: TRBV2
cdr3_length: 14
cdr3_aa: CASSDPVLIYEQYF
cdr3_nt: TGTGCCAGCAGTGACCCAGTTTTGATCTACGAGCAGTACTTC

j_call: TRBJ2-2
clone_size: NA
d_call: NA
v_call: TRBV2
cdr3_length: 16
cdr3_aa: CASSGRPGPNTGELFF
cdr3_nt: TGTGCCAGCAGTGGTCGGCCGGGTCCGAACACCGGGGAGCTGTTTTTT

j_call: TRBJ1-1
clone_size: many
d_call: NA
v_call: TRBV5-1
cdr3_length: 16
cdr3_aa: CASSLALTAGDTEAFF
cdr3_nt: TGCGCCAGCAGCTTGGCCTTGACAGCCGGGGACACTGAAGCTTTCTTT

j_call: TRBJ2-7
clone_size: few
d_call: TRBD2
v_call: TRBV5-1
cdr3_length: 13
cdr3_aa: CASSQTGLAEQYF
cdr3_nt: TGCGCCAGCAGCCAGACGGGACTAGCGGAGCAGTACTTC

j_call: TRBJ2-1
clone_size: many
d_call: TRBD1
v_call: TRBV12-3/TRBV12-4
cdr3_length: 14
cdr3_aa: CASSLGTVQYEQFF
cdr3_nt: TGTGCCAGCAGCCTGGGGACAGTACAATATGAGCAGTTCTTC

j_call: TRBJ2-7
clone_size: many
d_call: TRBD1
v_call: TRBV28
cdr3_length: 14
cdr3_aa: CAGRPGTGDYEQYF
cdr3_nt: TGTGCTGGACGCCCCGGGACAGGAGACTACGAGCAGTACTTC

j_call: TRBJ2-5
clone_size: NA
d_call: NA
v_call: TRBV12-3/TRBV12-4
cdr3_length: 13
cdr3_aa: CASSFTDGETQYF
cdr3_nt: TGTGCCAGCAGTTTTACCGACGGGGAGACCCAGTACTTC

j_call: TRBJ2-7
clone_size: many
d_call: NA
v_call: TRBV5-1
cdr3_length: 14
cdr3_aa: CASSLEVLADEQYF
cdr3_nt: TGCGCCAGCAGCTTGGAGGTGTTAGCAGACGAGCAGTACTTC

j_call: TRBJ2-1
clone_size: NA
d_call: NA
v_call: TRBV29-1
cdr3_length: 13
cdr3_aa: CSGGTVTYNEQFF
cdr3_nt: TGCAGCGGGGGGACGGTAACCTACAATGAGCAGTTCTTC

j_call: TRBJ2-7
clone_size: many
d_call: NA
v_call: TRBV7-9
cdr3_length: 15
cdr3_aa: CASSLESGGRVEQYF
cdr3_nt: TGTGCCAGCAGCTTAGAGTCTGGGGGTAGAGTCGAGCAGTACTTC

j_call: TRBJ2-2
clone_size: NA
d_call: TRBD2
v_call: TRBV4-2
cdr3_length: 18
cdr3_aa: CASSQEASGGRNTGELFF
cdr3_nt: TGTGCCAGCAGCCAAGAAGCGAGCGGGGGTAGGAACACCGGGGAGCTGTTTTTT

j_call: TRBJ2-7
clone_size: few
d_call: TRBD2
v_call: TRBV6-2/TRBV6-3
cdr3_length: 14
cdr3_aa: CASSDTSGSNEQYF
cdr3_nt: TGTGCCAGCAGTGATACTAGCGGGAGCAACGAGCAGTACTTC

j_call: TRBJ2-7
clone_size: many
d_call: TRBD2
v_call: TRBV4-1
cdr3_length: 18
cdr3_aa: CASSQDRLAGTDSYEQYF
cdr3_nt: TGCGCCAGCAGCCAAGATCGACTAGCGGGGACCGACTCCTACGAGCAGTACTTC

j_call: TRBJ2-3
clone_size: NA
d_call: NA
v_call: TRBV24-1
cdr3_length: 15
cdr3_aa: CATSAGVPAKDTQYF
cdr3_nt: TGTGCCACCAGTGCCGGGGTCCCAGCAAAGGATACGCAGTATTTT

j_call: TRBJ2-7
clone_size: many
d_call: TRBD2
v_call: TRBV7-9
cdr3_length: 13
cdr3_aa: CASSPGLPYEQYF
cdr3_nt: TGTGCCAGCAGCCCGGGACTACCCTACGAGCAGTACTTC

j_call: TRBJ2-1
clone_size: NA
d_call: NA
v_call: TRBV6-5
cdr3_length: 17
cdr3_aa: CASSYSHRDRVLNEQFF
cdr3_nt: TGTGCCAGCAGTTACTCGCACCGGGATAGGGTACTGAATGAGCAGTTCTTC

j_call: TRBJ2-1
clone_size: many
d_call: NA
v_call: TRBV29-1
cdr3_length: 12
cdr3_aa: CSVEWGRNEQFF
cdr3_nt: TGCAGCGTTGAATGGGGGAGGAATGAGCAGTTCTTC

j_call: TRBJ2-2
clone_size: NA
d_call: TRBD2
v_call: TRBV7-9
cdr3_length: 14
cdr3_aa: CASSPTGGSLELFF
cdr3_nt: TGTGCCAGCAGCCCGACCGGCGGGAGCCTGGAGCTGTTTTTT

j_call: TRBJ2-3
clone_size: few
d_call: TRBD1
v_call: TRBV24-1
cdr3_length: 18
cdr3_aa: CATSDSDPGRGLTDTQYF
cdr3_nt: TGTGCCACCAGTGATTCTGACCCGGGCAGGGGGCTCACAGATACGCAGTATTTT

j_call: TRBJ2-1
clone_size: many
d_call: TRBD2
v_call: TRBV27
cdr3_length: 15
cdr3_aa: CASSLAAGGPNEQFF
cdr3_nt: TGTGCCAGCAGTCTGGCGGCGGGAGGGCCTAACGAGCAGTTCTTC

j_call: TRBJ2-5
clone_size: few
d_call: TRBD2
v_call: TRBV20-1
cdr3_length: 14
cdr3_aa: CSARGGGDQETQYF
cdr3_nt: TGCAGTGCTAGAGGTGGGGGGGACCAAGAGACCCAGTACTTC

j_call: TRBJ2-7
clone_size: many
d_call: NA
v_call: TRBV29-1
cdr3_length: 11
cdr3_aa: CSVDLMGEQYF
cdr3_nt: TGCAGCGTTGATCTAATGGGCGAGCAGTACTTC

j_call: TRBJ2-7
clone_size: NA
d_call: NA
v_call: TRBV3-1
cdr3_length: 15
cdr3_aa: CASSQDGPMAYEQYF
cdr3_nt: TGTGCCAGCAGCCAAGATGGCCCCATGGCCTACGAGCAGTACTTC

j_call: TRBJ1-2
clone_size: NA
d_call: NA
v_call: TRBV27
cdr3_length: 18
cdr3_aa: CASSFLMGWTAANYGYTF
cdr3_nt: TGTGCCAGCAGTTTTCTTATGGGTTGGACAGCAGCTAACTATGGCTACACCTTC

j_call: TRBJ2-2
clone_size: NA
d_call: TRBD2
v_call: TRBV25-1
cdr3_length: 16
cdr3_aa: CASSGQAGLSTGELFF
cdr3_nt: TGTGCCAGCAGTGGACAAGCGGGATTGTCCACCGGGGAGCTGTTTTTT

j_call: TRBJ2-5
clone_size: NA
d_call: TRBD2
v_call: TRBV11-3
cdr3_length: 15
cdr3_aa: CASSPRGAGQETQYF
cdr3_nt: TGTGCCAGCAGCCCGCGGGGGGCCGGGCAAGAGACCCAGTACTTC

j_call: TRBJ2-3
clone_size: many
d_call: TRBD2
v_call: TRBV7-9
cdr3_length: 17
cdr3_aa: CASSLGLAGDFTDTQYF
cdr3_nt: TGTGCCAGCAGCCTGGGACTAGCGGGAGACTTCACAGATACGCAGTATTTT

j_call: TRBJ2-4
clone_size: NA
d_call: TRBD1
v_call: TRBV20-1
cdr3_length: 14
cdr3_aa: CSAPQGTAKNIQYF
cdr3_nt: TGCAGTGCTCCACAGGGGACAGCCAAAAACATTCAGTACTTC

j_call: TRBJ2-5
clone_size: many
d_call: NA
v_call: TRBV7-9
cdr3_length: 15
cdr3_aa: CASSHKDRDRETQYF
cdr3_nt: TGTGCCAGCAGCCATAAAGACCGGGACCGGGAGACCCAGTACTTC

j_call: TRBJ2-3
clone_size: few
d_call: TRBD2
v_call: TRBV9
cdr3_length: 18
cdr3_aa: CASSVELAGRRSTDTQYF
cdr3_nt: TGTGCCAGCAGCGTTGAACTAGCGGGGCGCCGTAGCACAGATACGCAGTATTTT

j_call: TRBJ2-7
clone_size: many
d_call: TRBD1
v_call: TRBV7-2
cdr3_length: 15
cdr3_aa: CASSPITGVQDEQYF
cdr3_nt: TGTGCCAGCAGCCCAATTACAGGGGTCCAGGACGAGCAGTACTTC

j_call: TRBJ2-5
clone_size: NA
d_call: NA
v_call: TRBV5-1
cdr3_length: 17
cdr3_aa: CASSLTPDWRGQETQYF
cdr3_nt: TGCGCCAGCAGCTTGACACCGGACTGGCGGGGCCAAGAGACCCAGTACTTC

j_call: TRBJ1-2
clone_size: few
d_call: TRBD1
v_call: TRBV25-1
cdr3_length: 15
cdr3_aa: CASRPRTGWDYGYTF
cdr3_nt: TGTGCCAGCAGACCAAGGACAGGGTGGGACTATGGCTACACCTTC

j_call: TRBJ2-3
clone_size: few
d_call: NA
v_call: TRBV5-1
cdr3_length: 13
cdr3_aa: CASSLTSATSSFF
cdr3_nt: TGCGCCAGCAGCTTGACCAGCGCCACGTCATCGTTTTTT

j_call: TRBJ2-2
clone_size: many
d_call: NA
v_call: TRBV11-2
cdr3_length: 13
cdr3_aa: CASTRGAIGELFF
cdr3_nt: TGTGCCAGCACCAGGGGGGCCATCGGGGAGCTGTTTTTT

j_call: TRBJ2-1
clone_size: few
d_call: TRBD1
v_call: TRBV7-9
cdr3_length: 16
cdr3_aa: CASSFRDRYQGNEQFF
cdr3_nt: TGTGCCAGCAGCTTCCGGGACAGGTACCAGGGCAATGAGCAGTTCTTC

j_call: TRBJ1-1
clone_size: many
d_call: TRBD1
v_call: TRBV11-2
cdr3_length: 13
cdr3_aa: CASSLDVGRGAFF
cdr3_nt: TGTGCCAGCAGCTTAGATGTGGGCAGGGGGGCTTTCTTT

j_call: TRBJ2-7
clone_size: few
d_call: TRBD1
v_call: TRBV4-2
cdr3_length: 15
cdr3_aa: CASSQSARGIDEQYF
cdr3_nt: TGTGCCAGCAGCCAATCGGCCAGGGGGATCGACGAGCAGTACTTC

j_call: TRBJ2-7
clone_size: few
d_call: TRBD2
v_call: TRBV7-9
cdr3_length: 14
cdr3_aa: CASSSRDYFYEQYF
cdr3_nt: TGTGCCAGCAGCAGTAGGGACTACTTCTACGAGCAGTACTTC